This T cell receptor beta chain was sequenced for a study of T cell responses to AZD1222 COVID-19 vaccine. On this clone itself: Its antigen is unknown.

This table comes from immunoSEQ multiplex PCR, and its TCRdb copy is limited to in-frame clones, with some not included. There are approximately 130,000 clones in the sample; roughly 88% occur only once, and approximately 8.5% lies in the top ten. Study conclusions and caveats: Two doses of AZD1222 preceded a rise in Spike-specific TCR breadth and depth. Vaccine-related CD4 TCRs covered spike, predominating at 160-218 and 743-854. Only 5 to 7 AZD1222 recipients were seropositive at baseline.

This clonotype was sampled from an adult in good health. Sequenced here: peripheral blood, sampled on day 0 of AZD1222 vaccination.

CDR3 sequence reads: CASSSLAGADEQFF. The DNA for the CDR3 is TGTGCCAGCAGCTCCTTAGCGGGGGCGGATGAGCAGTTCTTC. The rearrangement joins TRBV5-6 to TRBJ2-1; 9 nucleotides agree with TRBD2. Germline-derived CDR1 and CDR2 are SGHDT and YYEEEE. V shed 3 bases, J shed 8 bases, and the junction held 6 bases outside the gene matches. The CDR3 is made up of 14 amino acids.